These 20 T cell receptor beta chains came from one sample sequenced in a study of blood T cell repertoires in COVID-19. Method: immunoSEQ multiplex PCR; TCRdb's copy keeps in-frame clones and lacks some. The sample gives under 250,000 clones, more than 75% of which show up once; 5.5% to 7% is in the top ten. Sequencing used peripheral blood. These receptors came from a woman between 35 and 50 years old with COVID-19, enrolled during active disease.

V is TRBV9 and J is TRBJ2-1; D is ambiguous. V was shortened by 3 bases and J by 8 bases, with 12 bases between the two germline ends. Germline values: CDR1 SGDLS, CDR2 YYNGEE. This CDR3 has 13 residues. DNA of the CDR3: TGTGCCAGCAGCGCCGGAGTCCTCTATGAGCAGTTCTTC. It yields the protein CASSAGVLYEQFF.

The chain has TRBV3-1 (or the pseudogene TRBV3-2) and TRBJ2-1; TRBD2 agrees at 8 bases. The CDR3 has 17 residues. Trimming took 0 bases from V and 4 from J; bases not matched to a gene: 8. Germline CDR1 reads LGHDT; CDR2 reads YNNKEL (reference sequence). The CDR3 protein is CASSQDRGLGGYNEQFF. CDR3 coding DNA: TGTGCCAGCAGCCAAGATCGGGGACTAGGGGGGTACAATGAGCAGTTCTTC.

In DNA form, the CDR3 reads TGTGCCAGCAGCGACTCAGAAACAGGGGTGGTGAGCTACACCTTC. Residues: CASSDSETGVVSYTF. The chain employs TRBV7-9 and TRBJ1-2, with 7 bases identical to TRBD1. This CDR3 contains 15 residues. CDR1 and CDR2 (germline): SEHNR, FQNEAQ (reference sequence). V lost 5 bases and J lost 9; bases outside the gene matches: 15.

This rearrangement joins TRBV9 to TRBJ1-6, with D maybe TRBD1 (5 bases). The CDR3 runs to 16 residues. V was pared by 1 base and J by 4 bases, with 12 bases between. Germline values: CDR1 SGDLS, CDR2 YYNGEE. DNA of the CDR3: TGTGCCAGCAGCGTATCGGGGGACCTATATAATTCACCCCTCCACTTT. This gives the protein CASSVSGDLYNSPLHF. Together with reference TRBV9 and TRBJ1-6, the CDR3 gives the full variable domain: DSGVTQTPKHLITATGQRVTLRCSPRSGDLSVYWYQQSLDQGLQFLIQYYNGEERAKGNILERFSAQQFPDLHSELNLSSLELGDSALYFCASSVSGDLYNSPLHFGNGTRLTVT.

This clone occurred once. This chain links TRBV18 with TRBJ1-1, with a tentative D call TRBD1 (6 bases). Germline assignment: CDR1 KGHSH and CDR2 LQKENI. The germline V and J ends were trimmed by 6 bases and 1 base, with 12 bases remaining between them. The CDR3 is made up of 14 amino acids. The chain's CDR3 is CASSPQGSNTEAFF. The CDR3 coding sequence is TGTGCCAGCTCGCCCCAGGGGTCGAACACTGAAGCTTTCTTT.

The rearrangement links TRBV5-6 to TRBJ1-3; D unresolved. Germline V CDR1 and CDR2: SGHDT, YYEEEE. The CDR3 is made up of 16 amino acids. Between the trimmed V and J ends, which lost 0 bases and 3 bases, there was a span of 13 bases. The CDR3 DNA reads as TGTGCCAGCAGCTTGGGCGGAGGGTACAGTGGAAACACCATATATTTT. Translating it yields CASSLGGGYSGNTIYF. The full variable domain, its missing parts supplied by reference TRBV5-6 and TRBJ1-3, is DAGVTQSPTHLIKTRGQQVTLRCSPKSGHDTVSWYQQALGQGPQFIFQYYEEEERQRGNFPDRFSGHQFPNYSSELNVNALLLGDSALYLCASSLGGGYSGNTIYFGEGSWLTVV.

The chain has TRBV6-2 or TRBV6-3 and TRBJ2-1; D gene uncertain. Trimming shortened V by 6 bases and J by 3 bases, and 9 bases separated the two germline ends. The CDR3 extends over 13 amino acids. The germline V gene encodes CDR1 MNHEY and CDR2 SVGEGT. CDR3: CASSPGLYNEQFF. CDR3 coding DNA: TGTGCCAGCAGCCCGGGCCTCTACAATGAGCAGTTCTTC.

This clone came up once. The chain couples TRBV19 to TRBJ2-7; D gene ambiguous. The ends were cut back, 0 bases at V and 3 bases at J, with 9 bases in the middle. The germline CDR1 and CDR2 sequences are LNHDA and SQIVND (reference sequence). The CDR3 runs 14 residues. CDR3 sequence reads: CASSIDGAVYEQYF. The CDR3 coding sequence is TGTGCCAGTAGTATAGATGGAGCAGTCTACGAGCAGTACTTC.

The chain recombines TRBV19 with TRBJ1-3, with a tentative D call TRBD1 (6 bases). CDR1 and CDR2 (germline): LNHDA, SQIVND (reference sequence). CDR3 length: 15 amino acids. V lost 7 bases to trimming and J lost 0 bases, with 13 bases between them. The CDR3 sequence is CASTTDSYSGNTIYF. The CDR3 coding sequence is TGTGCCAGTACCACGGACAGCTACTCTGGAAACACCATATATTTT.

This clone was counted once. The rearrangement links TRBV5-5 to TRBJ2-5; D is perhaps TRBD1 (5 bases). Per germline, CDR1 SGHKS and CDR2 YYEKEE (reference sequence). CDR3 length: 14 amino acids. The V end lost 0 bases, the J end lost 4 bases, and 10 bases lay between the germline ends. In nucleotides, the CDR3 is TGTGCCAGCAGCTTGGCCCCAGGGCGAGAGACCCAGTACTTC. This encodes CASSLAPGRETQYF.

The chain joins TRBV2 to TRBJ2-1; 7 nucleotides agree with TRBD2. The CDR3 runs to 13 residues. Unmatched junction bases numbered 2, after V lost 6 bases and J lost 3 bases. Germline V CDR1 and CDR2: SNHLY, FYNNEI. The CDR3 DNA is TGTGCCAGCAGAAGCGGGATCTACAATGAGCAGTTCTTC. The encoded protein is CASRSGIYNEQFF.

The chain uses TRBV11-2 and TRBJ2-2, with TRBD1 as a possible D gene (5 bases). V dropped 3 bases and J dropped 3 bases, with 11 bases sitting between them. Germline CDR1 is SGHAT and CDR2 is FQNNGV. The length of the CDR3 is 15 residues. CDR3 loop: CASSFGRVDTGELFF. The CDR3 nucleotides are TGTGCCAGCAGCTTTGGCAGGGTCGACACCGGGGAGCTGTTTTTT.

This rearrangement joins TRBV5-1 to TRBJ2-6; a weak D match, TRBD1 (5 bases). Trimming left V 5 bases short and J 1 base short, with 10 bases between. Germline V CDR1 and CDR2: SGHRS, YFSETQ. The CDR3 is made up of 15 amino acids. CDR3 sequence reads: CASSLSGSGANVLTF. The CDR3 DNA reads TGCGCCAGCAGTCTGTCAGGGTCTGGGGCCAACGTCCTGACTTTC.

The chain couples TRBV9 to TRBJ1-5, with D perhaps TRBD1 (5 bases). The CDR3 sequence is 15 residues long. V was trimmed by 2 bases and J by 0 bases, leaving 9 bases between them. The germline V gene has CDR1 SGDLS and CDR2 YYNGEE. In nucleotides, the CDR3 is TGTGCCAGCAGCGTCCAGGGTTATAGCAATCAGCCCCAGCATTTT. Translation: CASSVQGYSNQPQHF.

The rearrangement links TRBV19 to TRBJ2-3; a weak D match, TRBD2 (6 bases). CDR1 LNHDA and CDR2 SQIVND come from the germline V gene (reference sequence). The CDR3 has 17 amino acids. V lost 7 bases to trimming and J lost 4 bases, with 24 bases between them. The CDR3 spells CASKGRDSLFGADTQYF. In DNA form, the CDR3 reads TGTGCCAGTAAGGGCAGGGACTCGCTATTTGGGGCAGATACGCAGTATTTT.

J is TRBJ2-5 and V is TRBV3-1 (or the pseudogene TRBV3-2); tentatively, D is TRBD2 (6 bases). Between the trimmed V and J ends, which lost 3 bases and 5 bases, there was a span of 19 bases. The length of the CDR3 is 16 residues. The germline CDR1 and CDR2 sequences are LGHDT and YNNKEL (reference sequence). The CDR3 region is CASSQGVAGRGETQYF. Written as DNA, the CDR3 is TGTGCCAGCAGCCAGGGCGTGGCCGGGAGAGGGGAGACCCAGTACTTC.

To note about this clone: This sample includes further DNA sequences coding for the same CDR3. The chain joins TRBV9 to TRBJ2-3; 10 nucleotides match TRBD2. This CDR3 region has 14 residues. Unmatched junction bases numbered 1, after V lost 0 bases and J lost 6 bases. The germline V gene has CDR1 SGDLS and CDR2 YYNGEE. The DNA for the CDR3 is TGTGCCAGCAGCGTAGAACTAGCGGGGGATACGCAGTATTTT. Encoded protein: CASSVELAGDTQYF.

The chain links TRBV2 to TRBJ2-1; 9 nucleotides match TRBD1. Losses at the gene ends were 4 bases for V and 1 base for J; bases not matched to a gene: 2. The CDR3 length is 15 residues. Germline V gene sequence: CDR1 SNHLY, CDR2 FYNNEI. The CDR3 reads CASSVGTGSYNEQFF. CDR3 nucleotide sequence: TGTGCCAGCAGTGTAGGGACAGGGTCCTACAATGAGCAGTTCTTC.

This clone has a single count. The rearrangement links TRBV5-5 to TRBJ2-1; perhaps TRBD2 as D (6 bases). Trimming took off 2 bases at V and 0 bases at J, with 12 bases between the two ends. This CDR3 has 16 residues. The V gene's germline CDR1 is SGHKS and CDR2 YYEKEE (reference sequence). This chain's CDR3 is CASSFNAGSSYNEQFF. In nucleotides, the CDR3 is TGTGCCAGCAGCTTCAATGCGGGAAGCTCCTACAATGAGCAGTTCTTC.

J is TRBJ1-2 and V is TRBV24-1; 10 nucleotides agree with TRBD1. CDR3 length: 12 amino acids. Germline-derived CDR1 and CDR2 are KGHDR and SFDVKD. The junction had 2 bases not matched to a gene; V was cut back by 7 bases and J by 7 bases. The CDR3: CATRGQGTGYTF. Written as DNA, the CDR3 is TGTGCCACCAGGGGACAGGGGACTGGCTACACCTTC.